The entry below describes one TCR beta chain. The CDR3 consists of 12 residues. With 6 bases removed from V and 6 bases from J, the gap between germline ends came to 9 bases. CDR1 ENHRY and CDR2 SYGVKD come from the germline V gene. This sample stems from a study of PD-L1 blockade in urothelial cancer. Overall study context: Once treatment had started, blood was analyzed at 3 weeks (second dose) and again at 6 weeks.

The time point denotes: peripheral blood 6 weeks after treatment start. Sequencing was performed with immunoSEQ multiplex PCR; in TCRdb, only in-frame clones are kept and a portion is missing. The sample yields approximately 40,000 clones, about 86% seen once. The receptor's source is a man between 60 and 75 years old with urothelial cancer. This specimen was PBMCs, taken around atezolizumab (anti-PD-L1) treatment. This rearrangement joins TRBV10-3 to TRBJ2-1, with a weak D call TRBD1 (5 bases). The CDR3 loop reads CAISRAGNEQFF. The CDR3 coding sequence is TGTGCCATCAGCAGGGCCGGCAATGAGCAGTTCTTC.